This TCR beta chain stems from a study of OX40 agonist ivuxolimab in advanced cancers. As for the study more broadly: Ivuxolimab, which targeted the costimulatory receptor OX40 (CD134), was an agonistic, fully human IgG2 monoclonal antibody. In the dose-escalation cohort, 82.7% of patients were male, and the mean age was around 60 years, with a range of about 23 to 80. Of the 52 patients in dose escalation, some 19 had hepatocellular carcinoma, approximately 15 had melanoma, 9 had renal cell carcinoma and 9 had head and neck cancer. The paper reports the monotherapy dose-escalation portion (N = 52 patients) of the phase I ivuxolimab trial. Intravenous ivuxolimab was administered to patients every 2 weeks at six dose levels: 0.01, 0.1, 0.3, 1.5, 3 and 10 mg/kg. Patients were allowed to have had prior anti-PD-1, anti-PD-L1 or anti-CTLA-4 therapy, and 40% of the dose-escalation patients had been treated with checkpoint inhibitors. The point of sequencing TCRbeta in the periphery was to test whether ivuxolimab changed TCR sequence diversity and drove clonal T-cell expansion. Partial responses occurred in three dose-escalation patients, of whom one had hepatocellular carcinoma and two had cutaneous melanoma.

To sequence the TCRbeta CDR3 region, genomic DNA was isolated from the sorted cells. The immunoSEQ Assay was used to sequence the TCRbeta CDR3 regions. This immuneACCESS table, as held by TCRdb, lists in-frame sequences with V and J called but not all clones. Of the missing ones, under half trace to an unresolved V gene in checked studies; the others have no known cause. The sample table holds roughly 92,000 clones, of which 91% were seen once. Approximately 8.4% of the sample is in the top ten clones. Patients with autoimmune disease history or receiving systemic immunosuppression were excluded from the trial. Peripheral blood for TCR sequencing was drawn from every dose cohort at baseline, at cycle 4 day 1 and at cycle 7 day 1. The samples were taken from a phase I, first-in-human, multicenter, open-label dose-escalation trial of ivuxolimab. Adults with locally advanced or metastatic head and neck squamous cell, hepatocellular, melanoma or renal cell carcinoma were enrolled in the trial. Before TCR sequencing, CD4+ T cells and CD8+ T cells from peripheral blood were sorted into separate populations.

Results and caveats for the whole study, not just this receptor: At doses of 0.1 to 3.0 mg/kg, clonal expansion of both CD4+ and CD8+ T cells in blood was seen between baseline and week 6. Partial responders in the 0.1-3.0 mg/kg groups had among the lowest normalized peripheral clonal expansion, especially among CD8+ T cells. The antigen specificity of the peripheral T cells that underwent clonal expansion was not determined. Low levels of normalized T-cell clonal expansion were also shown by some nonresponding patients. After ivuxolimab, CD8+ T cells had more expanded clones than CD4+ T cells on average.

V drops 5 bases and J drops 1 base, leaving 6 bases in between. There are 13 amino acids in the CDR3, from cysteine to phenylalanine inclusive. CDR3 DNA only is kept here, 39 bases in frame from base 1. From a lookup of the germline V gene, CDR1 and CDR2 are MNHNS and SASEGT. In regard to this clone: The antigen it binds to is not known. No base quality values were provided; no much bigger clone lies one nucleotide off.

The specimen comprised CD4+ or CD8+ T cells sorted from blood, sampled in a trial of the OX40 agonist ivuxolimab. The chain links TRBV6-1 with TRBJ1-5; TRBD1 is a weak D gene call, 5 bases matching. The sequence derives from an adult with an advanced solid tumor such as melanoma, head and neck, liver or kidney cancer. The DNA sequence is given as TGTGCCAGCAGTCAGGGAAGCAATCAGCCCCAGCATTTT. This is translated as CASSQGSNQPQHF.